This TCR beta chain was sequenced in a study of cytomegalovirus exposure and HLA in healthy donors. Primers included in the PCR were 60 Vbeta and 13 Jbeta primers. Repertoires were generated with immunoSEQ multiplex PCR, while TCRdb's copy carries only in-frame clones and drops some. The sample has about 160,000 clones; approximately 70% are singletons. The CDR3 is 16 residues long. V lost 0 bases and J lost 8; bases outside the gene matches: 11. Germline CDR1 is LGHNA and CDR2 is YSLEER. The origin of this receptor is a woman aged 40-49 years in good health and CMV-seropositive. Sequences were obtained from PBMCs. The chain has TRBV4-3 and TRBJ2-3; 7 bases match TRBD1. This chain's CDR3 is CASSQEWGDRAGTQYF. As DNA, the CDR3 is TGCGCCAGCAGCCAAGAATGGGGCGACAGGGCTGGTACGCAGTATTTT.